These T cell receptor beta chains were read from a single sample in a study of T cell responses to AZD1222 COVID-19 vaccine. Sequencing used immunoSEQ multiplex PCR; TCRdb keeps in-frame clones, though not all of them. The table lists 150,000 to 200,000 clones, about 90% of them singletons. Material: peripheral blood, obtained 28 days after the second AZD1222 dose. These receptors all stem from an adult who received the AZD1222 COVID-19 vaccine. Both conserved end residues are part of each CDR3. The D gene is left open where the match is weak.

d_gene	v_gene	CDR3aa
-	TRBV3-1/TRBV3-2	CASSQGISWGRNSNQPQHF
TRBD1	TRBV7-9	CASSFDRGRGEKLFF
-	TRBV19	CASSISLIGDYTF
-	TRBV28	CASSPGPASYEQYF
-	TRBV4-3	CASSQEGQGPYNEQFF
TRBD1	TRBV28	CASSDDRDRTFSYEQYF
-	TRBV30	CAFGRSYNSPLHF
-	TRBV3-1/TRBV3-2	CASSPGTFFNEQFF
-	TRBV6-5	CASSYSDSSNSPLHF
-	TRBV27	CASSQGRSGNTIYF
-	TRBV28	CASSPGTPSYEQYF
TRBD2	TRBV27	CASSTLAGPYEQYF
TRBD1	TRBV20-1	CSASLDRAGGNQPQHF
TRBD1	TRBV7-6	CASSGRQGSSYGYTF
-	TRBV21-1	CASSKEGGDRGADYYEQYF
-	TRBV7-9	CASSLEGGNNYGYTF
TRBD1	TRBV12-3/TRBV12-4	CASSLDRDTEAFF
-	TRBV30	CAWSVLPREETQYF